This TCR beta chain was sequenced during a study of blood T cell repertoires in COVID-19. Authors' analysis steps: For nucleated cells, counts were estimated from reference gene primer amplification. TCRdb's copy holds only in-frame clones and misses some; the assay was immunoSEQ multiplex PCR. D and trimming were read from the DNA, whereas the V and J calls and clone size are those reported in that table. The sample lists a few hundred thousand clones, around 81% occurring once. The study recruited people aged about 18 to 95 years across approximately 24 US areas. The study assigned cohorts using participant-reported clinical history. This sequence originates from a man aged 25-45 years with acute COVID-19. The sample taken for sequencing was PBMCs or T cells enriched from blood (not recorded which).

Written as DNA, the CDR3 is TGTGCCGCGTGGTACTATGGCTACACCTTC. Amino acid sequence: CAAWYYGYTF. The V and J genes are TRBV6-5 and TRBJ1-2, with unresolved D. The germline V gene has CDR1 MNHEY and CDR2 SVGAGI. Trimming pared 11 bases from V and 3 bases from J, leaving 7 bases between. The CDR3 has 10 amino acids.